Presented here are 26 T cell receptor beta chains from one specimen sequenced in a study of blood T cell repertoires in COVID-19. Generated by immunoSEQ multiplex PCR, the TCRdb table keeps only in-frame clones and is missing some. The sample contains around 130,000 clones, approximately 84% of which appear only once. Sequenced material: peripheral blood. Receptors originate from a woman of 80 years or more with acute or convalescent COVID-19.

The chain employs TRBV18 and TRBJ1-3; a possible D gene is TRBD1 (5 bases). The germline V gene has CDR1 KGHSH and CDR2 LQKENI. This CDR3 is built from 15 residues. V lost 6 bases and J lost 1, with 13 bases in between. The CDR3 is CASSRQKRSGNTIYF. CDR3 bases: TGTGCCAGCTCCCGACAGAAGAGATCTGGAAACACCATATATTTT. The variable domain in full, with the rest retrieved from reference TRBV18 and TRBJ1-3, is NAGVMQNPRHLVRRRGQEARLRCSPMKGHSHVYWYRQLPEEGLKFMVYLQKENIIDESGMPKERFSAEFPKEGPSILRIQQVVRGDSAAYFCASSRQKRSGNTIYFGEGSWLTVV.

CDR3 residues: CASSSPGLRLQFF. In nucleotides, the CDR3 is TGTGCCAGCAGTTCACCGGGACTCCGATTGCAGTTCTTC. This chain joins TRBV28 and TRBJ2-1; possible D gene TRBD2, 6 bases. This CDR3 contains 13 residues. Trimming cost V 4 bases and J 12 bases, with 16 bases left between them. Germline V CDR1 and CDR2: MDHEN, SYDVKM.

The gene calls are TRBV7-2 and TRBJ1-2; a possible D gene is TRBD1 (5 bases). The CDR3 loop spans 17 amino acids. The V and J ends lost 0 bases and 0 bases respectively, with 14 bases between them. Germline V gene data show CDR1 as SGHTA and CDR2 as FQGNSA. CDR3 amino acids: CASSLARQGFSNYGYTF. As DNA, the CDR3 is TGTGCCAGCAGCTTAGCTAGGCAGGGATTTTCTAACTATGGCTACACCTTC.

This clone has more than one count but fewer than ten. The chain couples TRBV19 to TRBJ1-3; TRBD1 matches at 7 bases. The length of the CDR3 is 15 residues. The germline CDR1 and CDR2 sequences are LNHDA and SQIVND (reference sequence). V was pared by 9 bases and J by 2 bases, with 10 bases of the junction left unmatched. This CDR3 reads CASTPTGRPGNTIYF. The CDR3 bases are TGTGCCAGCACGCCGACAGGGAGGCCTGGAAACACCATATATTTT. The full variable domain, with the rest looked up from reference TRBV19 and TRBJ1-3, is DGGITQSPKYLFRKEGQNVTLSCEQNLNHDAMYWYRQDPGQGLRLIYYSQIVNDFQKGDIAEGYSVSREKKESFPLTVTSAQKNPTAFYLCASTPTGRPGNTIYFGEGSWLTVV.

The rearrangement links TRBV30 to TRBJ2-3; TRBD1 agrees at 9 bases. The junction had 9 bases not matched to a gene; V was cut back by 0 bases and J by 8 bases. The CDR3 loop spans 15 amino acids. The germline V gene encodes CDR1 GTSNPN and CDR2 SVGIG (reference sequence). CDR3 amino acids: CAWSVTTGGGGTQYF. The CDR3 nucleotides are TGTGCCTGGAGTGTCACGACAGGGGGAGGAGGTACGCAGTATTTT.

The chain links TRBV5-6 to TRBJ2-7; TRBD2 matches at 9 bases. Unmatched junction bases numbered 6, after V lost 2 bases and J lost 3 bases. This CDR3 is built from 15 residues. Germline-derived CDR1 and CDR2 are SGHDT and YYEEEE. The chain's CDR3 is CASSFPSGTLYEQYF. CDR3 DNA: TGTGCCAGCAGCTTTCCTAGCGGGACTCTCTACGAGCAGTACTTC.

This chain uses TRBV29-1 with TRBJ1-1; weak D call: TRBD1 (6 bases). The CDR3 loop spans 12 amino acids. V lost 3 bases and J lost 1, with 6 bases in between. CDR1 is SQVTM and CDR2 is ANQGSEA in the germline V gene. CDR3 protein: CSVDRGNTEAFF. DNA for the CDR3: TGCAGCGTTGACAGGGGGAACACTGAAGCTTTCTTT.

This clone was observed once. This chain connects TRBV11-2 to TRBJ2-2; 9 bases agree with TRBD1. CDR3 size: 16 residues. Germline V gives CDR1 SGHAT, CDR2 FQNNGV. V lost 7 bases, J lost 1 base, and 7 bases stayed unmatched. This chain's CDR3 is CASTPGQGLNTGELFF. CDR3 DNA: TGTGCCAGCACCCCCGGACAGGGGCTGAACACCGGGGAGCTGTTTTTT. The full variable domain, its missing parts supplied by reference TRBV11-2 and TRBJ2-2, is EAGVAQSPRYKIIEKRQSVAFWCNPISGHATLYWYQQILGQGPKLLIQFQNNGVVDDSQLPKDRFSAERLKGVDSTLKIQPAKLEDSAVYLCASTPGQGLNTGELFFGEGSRLTVL.

This sequence joins TRBV7-9 and TRBJ2-5, with a possible D match to TRBD1 (6 bases). CDR1 SEHNR and CDR2 FQNEAQ come from the germline V gene (reference sequence). The CDR3 is 15 amino acids. V was shortened by 5 bases and J by 0 bases, with 13 bases between the two germline ends. This CDR3 is CASSHPTGYQETQYF. The DNA of the CDR3 is TGTGCCAGCAGCCACCCTACAGGGTACCAAGAGACCCAGTACTTC.

The gene calls are TRBV11-3 and TRBJ2-1; 14 bases align to TRBD2. Germline-derived CDR1 and CDR2 are SGHNT and YENEEA. Trimming took 5 bases from V and 0 from J; bases not matched to a gene: 6. This CDR3 has 18 amino acids. The CDR3 nucleotides are TGTGCCAGCAGCCCCAGGACTAGCGGGGGGAGCTCCTACAATGAGCAGTTCTTC. This encodes CASSPRTSGGSSYNEQFF.

This clone was counted a single time. This sequence joins TRBV6-5 and TRBJ2-7; 7 bases map to TRBD1. Germline trimming cut 3 bases from V and 4 bases from J; bases unmatched to any gene: 9. The CDR3 is made up of 15 amino acids. CDR1 and CDR2 from the germline V gene are MNHEY and SVGAGI. The CDR3: CASSYNRGPGYEQYF. CDR3 in DNA: TGTGCCAGCAGTTATAACAGGGGTCCGGGGTACGAGCAGTACTTC.

The chain uses TRBV5-1 and TRBJ2-1; TRBD1 aligns across 8 bases. V trimming: 3 bases; J trimming: 12 bases; junction bases outside the gene matches: 14. CDR1 and CDR2 from the germline V gene are SGHRS and YFSETQ. The CDR3 contains 15 residues. CDR3 DNA sequence: TGCGCCAGCAGCTGGGAAGGGCAGGGGGCTACTCCGCAGTTCTTC. Translated: CASSWEGQGATPQFF.

The sample holds one count of this clone. This chain connects TRBV2 to TRBJ2-3; TRBD2 agrees at 13 bases. The CDR3 is 15 residues long. From germline, CDR1 is SNHLY and CDR2 FYNNEI. J was trimmed by 0 bases and V by 7 bases; bases with no gene match: 1. The CDR3 sequence is CASTGLAGSTDTQYF. The CDR3 nucleotides read TGTGCCAGCACGGGACTAGCGGGGAGCACAGATACGCAGTATTTT.

The chain uses TRBV6-5 and TRBJ2-1, with 10 bases aligning to TRBD2. Germline V gene lookup returns CDR1 MNHEY and CDR2 SVGAGI. This CDR3 contains 15 residues. With 6 bases clipped from V and 3 bases from J, the junction kept 5 bases outside the gene matches. For the CDR3, the DNA is TGTGCCAGCAGGTTAGCGGGAGGTTTCTACAATGAGCAGTTCTTC. It translates to CASRLAGGFYNEQFF.

The rearrangement links TRBV7-6 to TRBJ2-2; D is undetermined. Germline V gene data show CDR1 as SGHVS and CDR2 as FNYEAQ. The CDR3 has 15 amino acids. Deletions cut 3 bases from V and 1 base from J, with 9 bases between. CDR3 sequence (DNA): TGTGCCAGCAGCTTCGCTTTCGGGAACACCGGGGAGCTGTTTTTT. Residues: CASSFAFGNTGELFF.

This chain joins TRBV5-8 and TRBJ2-7; TRBD1 matches 12 bases. Germline CDR1 reads SGHTS; CDR2 reads YDEGEE. The J segment lost 7 bases and the V segment lost 4 bases, leaving 6 bases of the junction unmatched. There are 14 residues in the CDR3. In DNA, the CDR3 is TGTGCCAGCAGCCCGGGACAGGGGGCGTGGGAGCAGTACTTC. As protein: CASSPGQGAWEQYF. Supplemented by reference TRBV5-8 and TRBJ2-7, the full variable domain reads EAGVTQSPTHLIKTRGQQATLRCSPISGHTSVYWYQQALGLGLQFLLWYDEGEERNRGNFPPRFSGRQFPNYSSELNVNALELEDSALYLCASSPGQGAWEQYFGPGTRLTVT.

V and J are TRBV27 and TRBJ2-2; a possible D gene is TRBD2 (6 bases). Trimming cost V 4 bases and J 4 bases, with 16 bases left between them. Germline lookup yields CDR1 MNHEY and CDR2 SMNVEV (reference sequence). CDR3 length: 16 residues. Here the CDR3 reads CASSSPGGIPTGELFF. CDR3 sequence (DNA): TGTGCCAGCAGTTCCCCCGGGGGAATTCCCACCGGGGAGCTGTTTTTT.

The genes are TRBV29-1 and TRBJ1-1; D is ambiguous. From germline, CDR1 is SQVTM and CDR2 ANQGSEA. The CDR3 length is 12 residues. Between the trimmed V and J ends, which lost 4 bases and 1 base, there was a span of 7 bases. The chain's CDR3 is CSVGGKNTEAFF. The CDR3 DNA reads as TGCAGCGTTGGAGGGAAGAACACTGAAGCTTTCTTT.

The rearrangement links TRBV5-1 to TRBJ1-1, with no clear D. The germline V gene encodes CDR1 SGHRS and CDR2 YFSETQ. CDR3 length: 14 amino acids. V lost 0 bases and J 5 bases, leaving 11 bases between the germline ends. In nucleotides, the CDR3 is TGCGCCAGCAGCTTGGGGTTAATCGGGACTGAAGCTTTCTTT. Its translation is CASSLGLIGTEAFF.

This rearrangement joins TRBV27 to TRBJ1-1; D might be TRBD1 (5 bases). The CDR3 loop spans 16 amino acids. CDR1 is MNHEY and CDR2 is SMNVEV in the germline V gene (reference sequence). The ends were cut back, 2 bases at V and 4 bases at J, with 17 bases in the middle. The CDR3: CASSLAPGGAGTEAFF. The DNA for the CDR3 is TGTGCCAGCAGTTTAGCCCCGGGAGGGGCGGGCACTGAAGCTTTCTTT.

This clone showed up just once. This chain joins TRBV9 and TRBJ1-3; TRBD1 aligns across 8 bases. The CDR3 consists of 17 residues. The germline V gene encodes CDR1 SGDLS and CDR2 YYNGEE. The V segment lost 4 bases and the J segment 2 bases; nucleotides outside the gene matches: 11. CDR3 sequence: CASSHRQGQGAGNTIYF. DNA for the CDR3: TGTGCCAGCAGCCACCGACAAGGACAGGGCGCTGGAAACACCATATATTTT.

V usage is TRBV5-1 and J usage is TRBJ2-1; TRBD1 matches at 9 bases. V shed 0 bases, J shed 3 bases, and the junction held 1 base outside the gene matches. Germline CDR1 is SGHRS and CDR2 is YFSETQ. This CDR3 has 15 amino acids. CDR3 sequence: CASSLDRGLYNEQFF. DNA of the CDR3: TGCGCCAGCAGCTTGGACAGGGGGCTCTACAATGAGCAGTTCTTC. The variable domain in full, with the rest retrieved from reference TRBV5-1 and TRBJ2-1, is KAGVTQTPRYLIKTRGQQVTLSCSPISGHRSVSWYQQTPGQGLQFLFEYFSETQRNKGNFPGRFSGRQFSNSRSEMNVSTLELGDSALYLCASSLDRGLYNEQFFGPGTRLTVL.

To note about this clone: Because the CDR3's place on the DNA is in doubt, the DNA is left out and the CDR3 is given as listed by TCRdb. The chain employs TRBV7-7 and TRBJ1-4; the table's D call TRBD1 went unverified against the DNA. The CDR3 is 16 residues long, counting both termini. CDR1 and CDR2 from the germline V gene are SSHAT and FNYEAQ (reference sequence). The CDR3: CASSLALRARAEKLFF.

The V and J genes are TRBV14 and TRBJ2-1; D is possibly TRBD2 (5 bases). V was cut by 3 bases and J by 3 bases, with 9 bases left in between. CDR3 length equals 14 residues. CDR1 is SGHDN, CDR2 FVKESK, per germline. The CDR3, as DNA: TGTGCCAGCAGCCATGCGGGTTACTACAATGAGCAGTTCTTC. Translation: CASSHAGYYNEQFF.

The gene calls are TRBV6-5 and TRBJ2-1, with 11 bases that match TRBD2. Germline-derived CDR1 and CDR2 are MNHEY and SVGAGI. J was trimmed by 8 bases and V by 6 bases; bases with no gene match: 6. The CDR3 loop spans 14 amino acids. The CDR3 here is CASSKGLAVHEQFF. The CDR3, as DNA: TGTGCCAGCAGCAAGGGACTAGCGGTCCATGAGCAGTTCTTC.

The chain is built from TRBV29-1 and TRBJ2-3, with D perhaps TRBD2 (6 bases). The CDR3 loop spans 14 amino acids. V lost 5 bases and J lost 2, with 14 bases in between. Germline V gene data show CDR1 as SQVTM and CDR2 as ANQGSEA. The CDR3 reads CSVREATNTDTQYF. For the CDR3, the DNA is TGCAGCGTTAGGGAGGCCACAAACACAGATACGCAGTATTTT.